This T cell receptor (beta chain) was sequenced for a study of blood T cell repertoires in COVID-19. Across the study: Collection of acute and convalescent COVID-19 samples took place in the United States, Italy and Spain. T cells, B-cell-depleted T cells, or PBMCs supplied cDNA or gDNA.

Original handling: It was from reference gene primer amplification that nucleated cell counts were estimated. Assay used: immunoSEQ multiplex PCR; TCRdb lists only in-frame clones, some missing. The DNA gave D and trimming, while V, J and clone size come from that table. This sample yields around 320,000 clones, of which roughly nine tenths are seen a single time; roughly 2% belongs to the top ten. With 2 bases removed from V and 0 bases from J, the gap between germline ends came to 13 bases. Germline values: CDR1 KGHSH, CDR2 LQKENI. The CDR3 covers 17 residues. This chain joins TRBV18 and TRBJ1-4; no clear D. The sequence was obtained from a man aged 18 to 30 with active or convalescent COVID-19. Sequencing was performed on peripheral blood. The CDR3 region is CASSPALGSATNEKLFF. The CDR3 DNA sequence: TGTGCCAGCTCACCAGCTCTCGGGAGTGCAACTAATGAAAAACTGTTTTTT.